Shown below are 22 T cell receptor beta chains from a single sample sequenced in a study of blood T cell repertoires in COVID-19. Measured with immunoSEQ multiplex PCR; TCRdb has only the in-frame clones, and not every one. The sample includes tens of thousands of clones, 84% of them seen just once. Sequencing used peripheral blood. All receptors come from a human donor in a cohort sampled during active COVID-19.

DNA of the CDR3: TGTGCCAGCTCACCACCGTTGAGAGGACTAGGGGTCGGGGAGCTGTTTTTT. It specifies CASSPPLRGLGVGELFF. This chain joins TRBV18 and TRBJ2-2; the match to TRBD2 covers 7 bases. V shed 0 bases, J shed 7 bases, and the junction held 11 bases outside the gene matches. The CDR3 spans 17 residues. Germline values: CDR1 KGHSH, CDR2 LQKENI.

This chain connects TRBV9 to TRBJ1-4, with D perhaps TRBD1 (5 bases). The CDR3 contains 14 residues. V was pared by 4 bases and J by 8 bases, with 15 bases between. Germline V gene sequence: CDR1 SGDLS, CDR2 YYNGEE. CDR3 in DNA: TGTGCCAGCAGCACCGGGGGAAGGAGCGAAAAACTGTTTTTT. Amino acid sequence: CASSTGGRSEKLFF.

The DNA of the CDR3 is TGTGCCAGCAGCTTCTCCAGCGGGAGGGCCATCTACGAGCAGTACTTC. Translation: CASSFSSGRAIYEQYF. The V call is TRBV5-6, the J call TRBJ2-7; 10 nucleotides align to TRBD2. The CDR3 sequence is 16 residues long. J was trimmed by 3 bases and V by 2 bases; bases with no gene match: 8. CDR1 and CDR2 from the germline V gene are SGHDT and YYEEEE.

The chain uses TRBV4-2 and TRBJ2-3; 8 positions match TRBD2. There are 16 residues in the CDR3. V shed 0 bases, J shed 5 bases, and the junction held 7 bases outside the gene matches. Germline CDR1 reads LGHNA; CDR2 reads YNFKEQ. The CDR3 nucleotides read TGTGCCAGCAGCCAAGATTTGGGCCTAGCGGGAGATACGCAGTATTTT. Amino acid sequence: CASSQDLGLAGDTQYF.

V is TRBV28 and J is TRBJ2-1; perhaps TRBD2 as D (5 bases). Germline assignment: CDR1 MDHEN and CDR2 SYDVKM. Trimming took off 6 bases at V and 7 bases at J, with 16 bases between the two ends. This CDR3 has 14 amino acids. In DNA, the CDR3 is TGTGCCAGCAGCGGCGGTCCGGGGAGTAATGAGCAGTTCTTC. It encodes CASSGGPGSNEQFF. The full variable domain, in which reference TRBV28 and TRBJ2-1 provide the parts outside the CDR3, is DVKVTQSSRYLVKRTGEKVFLECVQDMDHENMFWYRQDPGLGLRLIYFSYDVKMKEKGDIPEGYSVSREKKERFSLILESASTNQTSMYLCASSGGPGSNEQFFGPGTRLTVL.

Only one count was recorded for this clone. The chain employs TRBV4-2 and TRBJ1-4, with 8 bases identical to TRBD1. V lost 7 bases to trimming and J lost 4 bases; unmatched junction nucleotides: 14. CDR1 LGHNA and CDR2 YNFKEQ come from the germline V gene. This CDR3 contains 17 residues. CDR3 protein: CASTGTGTRAINEKLFF. The CDR3 DNA reads TGTGCCAGCACCGGGACAGGCACTAGGGCCATTAATGAAAAACTGTTTTTT.

The V and J genes are TRBV28 and TRBJ2-7; 7 bases fit TRBD1. CDR1 and CDR2 (germline): MDHEN, SYDVKM. The CDR3 has 13 residues. J was trimmed by 3 bases and V by 5 bases; bases with no gene match: 4. The CDR3 is CASSGTASYEQYF. Here the CDR3 DNA reads TGTGCCAGCAGTGGGACAGCAAGCTACGAGCAGTACTTC.

The V call is TRBV2, the J call TRBJ2-4, with D possibly TRBD2 on 6 matching bases. The CDR3 runs 17 residues. The V gene's germline CDR1 is SNHLY and CDR2 FYNNEI. V was trimmed by 5 bases and J by 3 bases, leaving 20 bases between them. CDR3 DNA sequence: TGTGCCAGCAGTTGGGGGGAGTCGGGACCCATCAAAAACATTCAGTACTTC. It is translated as CASSWGESGPIKNIQYF.

This chain uses TRBV6-2 or TRBV6-3 with TRBJ2-3; a possible D gene is TRBD1 (5 bases). Germline V CDR1 and CDR2: MNHEY, SVGEGT. The CDR3 is 15 residues long. The V end was cut by 1 base, the J end by 3 bases, with 11 bases between. The CDR3 is CASSYYQGTTDTQYF. DNA of the CDR3: TGTGCCAGCAGTTACTACCAGGGAACAACAGATACGCAGTATTTT.

The genes are TRBV5-6 and TRBJ1-1; no reliable D call. Trimming stripped 0 bases from V and 4 bases from J, with 10 bases between. Looked up from germline, CDR1 is SGHDT and CDR2 is YYEEEE. This CDR3 has 14 amino acids. For the CDR3, the DNA is TGTGCCAGCAGCTTGGACAGCCGGGGCACTGAAGCTTTCTTT. This gives the protein CASSLDSRGTEAFF.

The chain carries TRBV30 and TRBJ1-1; no definite D call. Trimming took off 4 bases at V and 5 bases at J, with 20 bases between the two ends. Germline CDR1 reads GTSNPN; CDR2 reads SVGIG (reference sequence). This CDR3 spans 15 amino acids. As DNA, the CDR3 is TGTGCCTGGACCCCTCCCAAGGGTAGGAGGACTGAAGCTTTCTTT. The encoded protein is CAWTPPKGRRTEAFF.

In DNA, the CDR3 is TGTGCCAGCAGCCAAGCTGCGGGAGTGGGGTACGAGCAGTACTTC. It encodes CASSQAAGVGYEQYF. The J gene is TRBJ2-7, the V gene TRBV4-2; 7 bases line up with TRBD2. The CDR3 length is 15 residues. The germline V gene encodes CDR1 LGHNA and CDR2 YNFKEQ. The V and J ends lost 1 base and 4 bases, in that order; junction bases with no gene match: 7.

The chain employs TRBV7-9 and TRBJ2-5; D remains unclear. CDR3 length: 13 amino acids. Germline lookup yields CDR1 SEHNR and CDR2 FQNEAQ (reference sequence). V was pared by 2 bases and J by 5 bases, with 9 bases between. The CDR3 nucleotides are TGTGCCAGCAGCTTATCAAATGAGGAGACCCAGTACTTC. This encodes CASSLSNEETQYF.

This chain links TRBV5-6 with TRBJ2-7; tentative D call: TRBD1 (5 bases). The CDR3 loop spans 14 amino acids. CDR1 is SGHDT, CDR2 YYEEEE, per germline. V lost 2 bases to trimming and J lost 5 bases, with 14 bases between them. The CDR3 bases are TGTGCCAGCAGCTTCGACAGCCTAAATCACGAGCAGTACTTC. It yields the protein CASSFDSLNHEQYF.

This CDR3 is CASSQLGGQYGYTF. Written as DNA, the CDR3 is TGTGCCAGCAGCCAACTAGGGGGCCAATATGGCTACACCTTC. The chain combines TRBV3-1 (or the pseudogene TRBV3-2) with TRBJ1-2; TRBD1 matches at 7 bases. This CDR3 spans 14 amino acids. V lost 2 bases to trimming and J lost 5 bases; unmatched junction nucleotides: 5. Germline values: CDR1 LGHDT, CDR2 YNNKEL (reference sequence).

The V call is TRBV6-2 or TRBV6-3, the J call TRBJ1-2; TRBD1 matches at 7 bases. The CDR3 contains 15 residues. Germline trimming cut 2 bases from V and 6 bases from J; bases unmatched to any gene: 9. Germline V gene sequence: CDR1 MNHEY, CDR2 SVGEGT. DNA of the CDR3: TGTGCCAGCAGTTACAGCCCCGGGACAGTAGATGGCTACACCTTC. It specifies CASSYSPGTVDGYTF.

In this sample, this clone turned up a few times. The V and J genes are TRBV4-3 and TRBJ1-5; 7 nucleotides agree with TRBD1. J was trimmed by 9 bases and V by 1 base; bases with no gene match: 3. The CDR3 runs to 13 residues. Germline loops: CDR1 LGHNA, CDR2 YSLEER. CDR3 protein: CASSQVTGTPQHF. The CDR3 nucleotides read TGCGCCAGCAGCCAAGTGACAGGGACGCCCCAGCATTTT.

The gene calls are TRBV6-1 and TRBJ1-3; D gene uncertain. With 1 base removed from V and 0 bases from J, the gap between germline ends came to 22 bases. The CDR3 totals 20 residues. CDR1 is MNHNS, CDR2 SASEGT, per germline. The CDR3 DNA reads as TGTGCCAGCAGTGAAGGTCTAATGCACTTTCTTACCTTCTCTGGAAACACCATATATTTT. Translated, it gives CASSEGLMHFLTFSGNTIYF.

The genes are TRBV4-3 and TRBJ2-5; 7 bases are a match to TRBD2. V lost 0 bases and J lost 1; bases outside the gene matches: 5. CDR1 and CDR2 from the germline V gene are LGHNA and YSLEER. This CDR3 has 16 amino acids. DNA for the CDR3: TGCGCCAGCAGCCAAGATTGGGGAGGGGTCCAAGAGACCCAGTACTTC. Protein product: CASSQDWGGVQETQYF.

V is TRBV11-2 and J is TRBJ2-3; tentatively, D is TRBD2 (5 bases). The CDR3 length is 15 residues. V lost 1 base and J lost 2, with 10 bases in between. Germline-derived CDR1 and CDR2 are SGHAT and FQNNGV. CDR3: CASSLAGYDTDTQYF. As DNA, the CDR3 is TGTGCCAGCAGCTTAGCGGGATACGACACAGATACGCAGTATTTT.

The chain joins TRBV4-2 to TRBJ2-7; D is possibly TRBD2 (6 bases). The CDR3 runs 13 residues. Per germline, CDR1 LGHNA and CDR2 YNFKEQ. With 5 bases removed from V and 7 bases from J, the gap between germline ends came to 15 bases. CDR3 bases: TGTGCCAGCAGCGCGGGGACTGCTTTAGAGCAGTACTTC. Residues: CASSAGTALEQYF.

This rearrangement joins TRBV2 to TRBJ1-2; 9 bases match TRBD1. The V gene's germline CDR1 is SNHLY and CDR2 FYNNEI. The CDR3 spans 15 residues. J lost 5 bases, V lost 3 bases, and 7 bases had no gene match. The chain's CDR3 is CASSEGTGFGYGYTF. The CDR3 DNA follows: TGTGCCAGCAGTGAGGGGACAGGGTTTGGGTATGGCTACACCTTC. The full variable domain, rest sourced from reference TRBV2 and TRBJ1-2, is EPEVTQTPSHQVTQMGQEVILRCVPISNHLYFYWYRQILGQKVEFLVSFYNNEISEKSEIFDDQFSVERPDGSNFTLKIRSTKLEDSAMYFCASSEGTGFGYGYTFGSGTRLTVV.